The rows below give T cell receptor beta chains drawn from one sample of a study of somatic mutations in cytotoxic T cells in rheumatoid arthritis. Repertoires were generated with immunoSEQ multiplex PCR, while TCRdb's copy carries only in-frame clones and drops some. This table has some 20,000 clones, 55% to 80% appearing once. Material: CD8+ T cells sorted from blood. The source of these receptors is an adult with rheumatoid arthritis. The CDR3 runs from the conserved cysteine through the conserved F or W. D genes are given only for firm matches. Only some rows state a clone size, as once, few, many or a class for expanded clones.

>once|TRBD1|TRBV4-1|TRBJ1-5
TGCGCCAGCAGCCTGACAGGGGGCCGGTATCAGCCCCAGCATTTT
CASSLTGGRYQPQHF
>.|.|TRBV28|TRBJ2-4
TGTGCCAGCAGCTCAGTACTAGCCAAAAACATTCAGTACTTC
CASSSVLAKNIQYF
>.|.|TRBV9|TRBJ2-2
TGTGCCAGCAGCGTAGAGAGCACCGGGGAGCTGTTTTTT
CASSVESTGELFF
>few|TRBD1|TRBV9|TRBJ1-2
TGTGCCAGCAGCGCCACAGGGGGCTATGGCTACACCTTC
CASSATGGYGYTF
>.|.|TRBV27|TRBJ2-2
TGTGCCAGCAGTTTCCCAGGGACCGGGGAGCTGTTTTTT
CASSFPGTGELFF
>few|TRBD1|TRBV6-5|TRBJ2-2
TGTGCCAGCAGCCTGGACAGGGGGGGGCCCGGGGAGCTGTTTTTT
CASSLDRGGPGELFF
>few|.|TRBV30|TRBJ2-3
TGTGCCTGGAGTGGAGGGACCTTTAGCACAGATACGCAGTATTTT
CAWSGGTFSTDTQYF
>.|TRBD2|TRBV7-8|TRBJ2-1
TGTGCCAGCAGCTCCCTAGCGGGACCCTACAATGAGCAGTTCTTC
CASSSLAGPYNEQFF
>.|.|TRBV7-3|TRBJ2-5
TGTGCCAGCAGCTTAACCTCAGAAGAGACCCAGTACTTC
CASSLTSEETQYF
>few|.|TRBV4-3|TRBJ2-2
TGCGCCAGCAGCCAAGAAGTAGAATCCGGGGAGCTGTTTTTT
CASSQEVESGELFF
>.|.|TRBV30|TRBJ2-1
TGTGCCTGGAGCCCCGTAGGGGGGTACGAGCAGTTCTTC
CAWSPVGGYEQFF
>.|TRBD1|TRBV2|TRBJ2-7
TGTGCCACAGGGACAGGGGAAGGCTACGAGCAGTACTTC
CATGTGEGYEQYF
>.|TRBD1|TRBV7-9|TRBJ1-3
TGTGCCAGCAGCTCGGGACAGACTGGAAACACCATATATTTT
CASSSGQTGNTIYF
>.|.|TRBV2|TRBJ1-2
TGTGCCAGCAGTGGACAACTTAACTATGGCTACACCTTC
CASSGQLNYGYTF
>.|TRBD1|TRBV13|TRBJ2-1
TGTGCCAGCAGCTACGGGACAGGGACCGATGAGCAGTTCTTC
CASSYGTGTDEQFF
>.|.|TRBV2|TRBJ1-1
TGTGCCAGCAGTGAAGGAGGGGGGTTGGGCCCACACACTGAAGCTTTCTTT
CASSEGGGLGPHTEAFF
>.|.|TRBV5-4|TRBJ2-1
TGTGCCAGCAGCTTCGCAGGCGCCACCTACAATGAGCAGTTCTTC
CASSFAGATYNEQFF
>.|.|TRBV5-3|TRBJ1-3
TGTGCCAGAAGCTTGTCAGGGACCCCTTCCTCTGGAAACACCATATATTTT
CARSLSGTPSSGNTIYF
>few|.|TRBV30|TRBJ1-2
TGTGCCTCCGAACCCAAGACACCCGACTATGGCTACACCTTC
CASEPKTPDYGYTF
>few|.|TRBV6-5|TRBJ2-2
TGTGCCAGCACCTCCCCGGACAGCACCGGGGAGCTGTTTTTT
CASTSPDSTGELFF
>.|.|TRBV6-5|TRBJ1-3
TGTGCCAGCAGGCCCGACAGTATCTCTGGAAACACCATATATTTT
CASRPDSISGNTIYF
>.|.|TRBV5-1|TRBJ2-3
TGCGCCAGCAGCGTTCGGATAGGGCACACAGATACGCAGTATTTT
CASSVRIGHTDTQYF
>.|.|TRBV25-1|TRBJ1-4
TGTGCCAGCAGTGACGGAGCAACTAATGAAAAACTGTTTTTT
CASSDGATNEKLFF
>.|.|TRBV5-4|TRBJ2-3
TGTGCCAGCAGCGATGGATTGCGTGGGACCACAGATACGCAGTATTTT
CASSDGLRGTTDTQYF
>.|.|TRBV7-9|TRBJ1-1
TGTGCCAGCAGTTTCAGTGGCCCTGAACCCGACACTGAAGCTTTCTTT
CASSFSGPEPDTEAFF
>.|.|TRBV7-9|TRBJ1-6
TGTGCCAGCACCTCCGGGAGCATAAATTCACCCCTCCACTTT
CASTSGSINSPLHF
>.|TRBD2|TRBV9|TRBJ2-7
TGTGCCAGCAGCCCTCGGGGACTAGCGGGGAAAAACTCCTACGAGCAGTACTTC
CASSPRGLAGKNSYEQYF
>few|.|TRBV5-4|TRBJ2-7
TGTGCCAGCAGCCGGGGGACAGCGATCTACGAGCAGTACTTC
CASSRGTAIYEQYF
>.|.|TRBV28|TRBJ2-2
TGTGCCAGCAGTTTATACGTGGGGACCTGGAACACCGGGGAGCTGTTTTTT
CASSLYVGTWNTGELFF
>.|.|TRBV5-4|TRBJ1-2
TGTGCCAGCAGCTTGGCAGGTTTGAACTATGGCTACACCTTC
CASSLAGLNYGYTF
>.|.|TRBV7-9|TRBJ1-1
TGTGCCAGCAGCTTTTCGGGGGAAGCTTTCTTT
CASSFSGEAFF
>.|.|TRBV15|TRBJ2-2
TGTGCCACCAGCAGAGATAAGGGCACCGGGGAGCTGTTTTTT
CATSRDKGTGELFF
>.|TRBD1|TRBV7-3|TRBJ2-3
TGTGCCAGCAGCCCCTACCCCGGGACAGGGAGCACAGATACGCAGTATTTT
CASSPYPGTGSTDTQYF
>.|.|TRBV7-9|TRBJ2-7
TGTGCCAGCAGCTTAGAATCCTACGAGCAGTACTTC
CASSLESYEQYF
>once|TRBD1|TRBV5-1|TRBJ1-4
TGCGCCAGCAGCACCGGGACAGGGACGACTAATGAAAAACTGTTTTTT
CASSTGTGTTNEKLFF
>.|.|TRBV11-3|TRBJ2-7
TGTGCCAGCAGCTCCCACGGATCCTACGAGCAGTACTTC
CASSSHGSYEQYF
>.|TRBD1|TRBV7-9|TRBJ1-2
TGTGCCAGCAGCTCCTCACGGACAGGGGGCGCTTGGTATGGCTACACCTTC
CASSSSRTGGAWYGYTF
>.|.|TRBV6-5|TRBJ1-5
TGTGCCAGCAGTTCCGGGTATCAGCCCCAGCATTTT
CASSSGYQPQHF
>few|.|TRBV4-1|TRBJ1-2
TGCGCCAGCAGCAAGGGGGTGATCTATGGCTACACCTTC
CASSKGVIYGYTF
>.|.|TRBV19|TRBJ1-1
TGTGCCAGTAGTATTTCCGGGAGCACTGAAGCTTTCTTT
CASSISGSTEAFF
>.|.|TRBV27|TRBJ1-1
TGTGCCAGCAGTCCCCCTGACGGGCATGCTTTCTTT
CASSPPDGHAFF
>.|.|TRBV2|TRBJ2-1
TGTGCCAGCAGTGAAGGCGGACCCTACAATGAGCAGTTCTTC
CASSEGGPYNEQFF
>few|TRBD1|TRBV10-3|TRBJ2-7
TGTGCCATCAGTGAGTCCCAGGGGGACGAGCAGTACTTC
CAISESQGDEQYF
>.|.|TRBV2|TRBJ1-6
TGTGCCAGCAGTGAAAGGAGGGGACGCCTCCACTTT
CASSERRGRLHF
>few|.|TRBV28|TRBJ1-2
TGTGCCAGCTCTTACAGTGAAGGCTACACCTTC
CASSYSEGYTF
>.|.|TRBV5-1|TRBJ2-5
TGCGCCAGCAGCTTGAAAGAGACCCAGTACTTC
CASSLKETQYF
>.|.|TRBV10-2|TRBJ2-7
TGCGCCATCCGGGGCAGGAGCTCCTACGAGCAGTACTTC
CAIRGRSSYEQYF
>.|.|TRBV11-2|TRBJ1-5
TGTGCCAGCAGCTTAATGACAATCACTTGGCAGCCCCAGCATTTT
CASSLMTITWQPQHF